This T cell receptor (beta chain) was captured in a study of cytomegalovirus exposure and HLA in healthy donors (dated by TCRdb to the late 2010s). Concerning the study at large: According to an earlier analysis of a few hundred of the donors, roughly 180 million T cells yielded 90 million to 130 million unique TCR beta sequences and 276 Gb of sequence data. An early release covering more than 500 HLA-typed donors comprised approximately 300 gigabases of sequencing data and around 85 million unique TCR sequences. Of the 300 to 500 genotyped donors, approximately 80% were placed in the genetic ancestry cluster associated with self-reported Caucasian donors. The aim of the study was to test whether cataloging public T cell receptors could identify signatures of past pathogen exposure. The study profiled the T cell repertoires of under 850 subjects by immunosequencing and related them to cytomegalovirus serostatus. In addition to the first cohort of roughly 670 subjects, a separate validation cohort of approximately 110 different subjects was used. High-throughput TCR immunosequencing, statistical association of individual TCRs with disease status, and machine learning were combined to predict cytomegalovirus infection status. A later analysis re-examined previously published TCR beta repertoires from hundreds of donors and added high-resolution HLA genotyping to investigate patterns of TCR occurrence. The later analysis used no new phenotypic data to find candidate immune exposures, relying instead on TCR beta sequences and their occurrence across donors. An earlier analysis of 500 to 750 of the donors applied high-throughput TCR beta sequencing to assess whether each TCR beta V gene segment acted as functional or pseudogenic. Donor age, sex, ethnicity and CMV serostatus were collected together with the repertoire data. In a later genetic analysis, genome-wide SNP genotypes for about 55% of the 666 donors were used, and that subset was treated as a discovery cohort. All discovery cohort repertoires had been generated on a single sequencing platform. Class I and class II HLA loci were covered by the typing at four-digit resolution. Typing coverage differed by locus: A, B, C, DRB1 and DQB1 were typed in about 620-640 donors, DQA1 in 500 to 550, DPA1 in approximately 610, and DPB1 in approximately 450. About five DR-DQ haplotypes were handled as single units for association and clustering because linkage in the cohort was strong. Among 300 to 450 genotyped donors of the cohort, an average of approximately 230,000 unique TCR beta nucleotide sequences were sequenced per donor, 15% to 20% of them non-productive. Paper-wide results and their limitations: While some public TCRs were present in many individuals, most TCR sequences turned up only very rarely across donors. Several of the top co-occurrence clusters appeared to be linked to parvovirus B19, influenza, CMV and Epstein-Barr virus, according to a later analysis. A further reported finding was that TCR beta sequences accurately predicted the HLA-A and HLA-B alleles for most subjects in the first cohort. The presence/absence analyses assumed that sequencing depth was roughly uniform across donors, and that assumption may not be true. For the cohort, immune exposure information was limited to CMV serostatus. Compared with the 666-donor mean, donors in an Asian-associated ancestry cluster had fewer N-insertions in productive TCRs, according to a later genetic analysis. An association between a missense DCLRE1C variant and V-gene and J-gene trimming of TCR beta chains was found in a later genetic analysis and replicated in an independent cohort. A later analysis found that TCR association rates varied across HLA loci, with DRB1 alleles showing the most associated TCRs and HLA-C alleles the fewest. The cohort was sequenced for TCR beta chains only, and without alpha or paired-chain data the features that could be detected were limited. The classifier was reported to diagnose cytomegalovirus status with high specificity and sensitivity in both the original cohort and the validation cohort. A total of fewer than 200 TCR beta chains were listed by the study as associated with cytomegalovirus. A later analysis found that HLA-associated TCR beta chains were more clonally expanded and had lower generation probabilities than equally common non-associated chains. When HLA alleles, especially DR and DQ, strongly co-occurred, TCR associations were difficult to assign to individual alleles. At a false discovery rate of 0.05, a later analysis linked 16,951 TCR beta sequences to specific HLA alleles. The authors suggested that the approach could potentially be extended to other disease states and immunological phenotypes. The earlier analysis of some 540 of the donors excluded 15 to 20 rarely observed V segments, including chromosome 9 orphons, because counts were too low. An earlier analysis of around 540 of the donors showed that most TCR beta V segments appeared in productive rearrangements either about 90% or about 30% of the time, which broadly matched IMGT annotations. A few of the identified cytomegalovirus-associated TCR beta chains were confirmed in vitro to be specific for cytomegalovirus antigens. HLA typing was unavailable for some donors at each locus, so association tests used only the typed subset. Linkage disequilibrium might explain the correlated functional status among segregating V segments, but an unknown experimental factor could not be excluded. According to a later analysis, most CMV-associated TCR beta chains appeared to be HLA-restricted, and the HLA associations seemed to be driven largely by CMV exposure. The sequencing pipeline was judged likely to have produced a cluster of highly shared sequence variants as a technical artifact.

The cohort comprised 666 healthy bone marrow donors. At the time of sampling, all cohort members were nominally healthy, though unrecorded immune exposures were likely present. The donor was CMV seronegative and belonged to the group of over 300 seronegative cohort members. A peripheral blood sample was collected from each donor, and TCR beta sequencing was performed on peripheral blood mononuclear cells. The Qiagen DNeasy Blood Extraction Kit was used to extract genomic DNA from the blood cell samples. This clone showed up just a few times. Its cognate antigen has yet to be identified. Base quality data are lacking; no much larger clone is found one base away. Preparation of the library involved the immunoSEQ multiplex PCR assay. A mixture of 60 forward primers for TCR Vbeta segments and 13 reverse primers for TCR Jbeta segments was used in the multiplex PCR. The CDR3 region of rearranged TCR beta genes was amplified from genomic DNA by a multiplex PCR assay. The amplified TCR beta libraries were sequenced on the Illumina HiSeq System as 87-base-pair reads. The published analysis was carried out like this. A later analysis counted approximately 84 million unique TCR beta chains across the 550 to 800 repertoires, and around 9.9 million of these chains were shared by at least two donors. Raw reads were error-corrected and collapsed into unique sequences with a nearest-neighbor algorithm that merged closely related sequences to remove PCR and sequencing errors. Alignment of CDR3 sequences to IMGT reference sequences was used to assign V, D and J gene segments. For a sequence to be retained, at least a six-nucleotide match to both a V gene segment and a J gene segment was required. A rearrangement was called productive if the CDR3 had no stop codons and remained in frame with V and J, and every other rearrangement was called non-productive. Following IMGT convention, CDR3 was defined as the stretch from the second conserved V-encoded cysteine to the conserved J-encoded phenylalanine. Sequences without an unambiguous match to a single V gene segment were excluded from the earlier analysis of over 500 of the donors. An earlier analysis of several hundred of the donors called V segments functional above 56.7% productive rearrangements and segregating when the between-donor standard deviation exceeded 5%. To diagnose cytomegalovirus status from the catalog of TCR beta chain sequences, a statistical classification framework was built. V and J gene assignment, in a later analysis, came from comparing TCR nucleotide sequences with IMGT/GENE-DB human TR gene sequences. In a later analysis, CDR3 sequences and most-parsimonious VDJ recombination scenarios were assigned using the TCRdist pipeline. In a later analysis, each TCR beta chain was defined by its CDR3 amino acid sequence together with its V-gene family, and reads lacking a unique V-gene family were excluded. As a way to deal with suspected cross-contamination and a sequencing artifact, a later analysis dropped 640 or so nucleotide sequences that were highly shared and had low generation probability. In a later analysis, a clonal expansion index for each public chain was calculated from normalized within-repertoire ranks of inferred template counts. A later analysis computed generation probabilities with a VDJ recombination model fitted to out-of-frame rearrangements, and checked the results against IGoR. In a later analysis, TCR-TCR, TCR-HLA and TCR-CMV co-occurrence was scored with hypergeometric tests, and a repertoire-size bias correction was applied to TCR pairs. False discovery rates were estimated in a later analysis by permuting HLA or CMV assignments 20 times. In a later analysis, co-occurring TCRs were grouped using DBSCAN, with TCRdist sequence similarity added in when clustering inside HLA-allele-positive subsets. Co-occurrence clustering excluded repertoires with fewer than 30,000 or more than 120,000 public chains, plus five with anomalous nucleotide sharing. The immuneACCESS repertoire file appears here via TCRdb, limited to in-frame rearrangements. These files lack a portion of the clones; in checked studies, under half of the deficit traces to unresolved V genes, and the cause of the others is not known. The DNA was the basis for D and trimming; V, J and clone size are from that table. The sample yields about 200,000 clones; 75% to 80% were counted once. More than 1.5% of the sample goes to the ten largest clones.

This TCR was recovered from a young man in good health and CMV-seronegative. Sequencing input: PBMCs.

Here is the DNA: TGTGCCTGGACGACAGGGGGCGAAATTGTGTTCTTC. Its protein is CAWTTGGEIVFF. The chain is made from TRBV30 and TRBJ2-1; TRBD1 lines up with 10 middle nucleotides. V is pruned by 4 bases and J by 15 bases, leaving 9 bases of the junction without a gene match. The CDR3 spans 12 residues, from the cysteine through the phenylalanine. Only the CDR3 portion is preserved as DNA: 36 bases, with reading frame beginning at the first base. Via the germline V gene (reference sequence), CDR1 is GTSNPN and CDR2 SVGIG.